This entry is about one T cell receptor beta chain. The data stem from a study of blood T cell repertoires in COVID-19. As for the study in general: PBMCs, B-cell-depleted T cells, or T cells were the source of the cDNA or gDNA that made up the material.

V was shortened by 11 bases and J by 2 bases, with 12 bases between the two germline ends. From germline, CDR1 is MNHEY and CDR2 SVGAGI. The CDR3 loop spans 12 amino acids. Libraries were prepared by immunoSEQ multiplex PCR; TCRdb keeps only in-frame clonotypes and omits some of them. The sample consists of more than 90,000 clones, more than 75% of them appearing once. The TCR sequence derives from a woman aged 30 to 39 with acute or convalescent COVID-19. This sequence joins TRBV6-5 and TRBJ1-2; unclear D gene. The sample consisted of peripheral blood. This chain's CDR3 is CAAGGRNYGYTF. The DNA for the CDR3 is TGTGCCGCGGGAGGGAGGAACTATGGCTACACCTTC.